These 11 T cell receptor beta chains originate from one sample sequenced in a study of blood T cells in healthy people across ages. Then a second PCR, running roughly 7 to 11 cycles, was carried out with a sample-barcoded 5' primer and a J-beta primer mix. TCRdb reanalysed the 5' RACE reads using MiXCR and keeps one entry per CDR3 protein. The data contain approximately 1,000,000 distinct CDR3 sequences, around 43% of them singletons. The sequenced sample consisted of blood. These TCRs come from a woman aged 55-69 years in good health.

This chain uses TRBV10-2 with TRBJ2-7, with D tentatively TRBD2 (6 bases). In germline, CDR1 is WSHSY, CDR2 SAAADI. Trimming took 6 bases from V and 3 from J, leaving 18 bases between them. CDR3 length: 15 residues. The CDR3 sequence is CASRELAGGFYEQYF. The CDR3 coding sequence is TGCGCCAGCAGGGAACTAGCCGGAGGTTTCTACGAGCAGTACTTC.

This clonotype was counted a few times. This chain's CDR3 is CASSLKAGDSYNEQFF. CDR3 DNA: TGCGCCAGCAGCTTGAAAGCCGGGGACTCCTACAATGAGCAGTTCTTC. The chain couples TRBV5-1 to TRBJ2-1; a weak D match, TRBD2 (5 bases). V lost 1 base and J 0 bases, leaving 11 bases between the germline ends. Germline assignment: CDR1 SGHRS and CDR2 YFSETQ. This CDR3 spans 16 amino acids.

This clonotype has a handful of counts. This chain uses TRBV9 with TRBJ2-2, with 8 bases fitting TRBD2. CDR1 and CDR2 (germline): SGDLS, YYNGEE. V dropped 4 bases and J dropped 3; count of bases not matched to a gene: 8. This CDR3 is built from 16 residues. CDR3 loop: CASSPQRESYTGELFF. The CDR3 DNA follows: TGTGCCAGCAGCCCCCAGCGGGAGTCGTACACCGGGGAGCTGTTTTTT.

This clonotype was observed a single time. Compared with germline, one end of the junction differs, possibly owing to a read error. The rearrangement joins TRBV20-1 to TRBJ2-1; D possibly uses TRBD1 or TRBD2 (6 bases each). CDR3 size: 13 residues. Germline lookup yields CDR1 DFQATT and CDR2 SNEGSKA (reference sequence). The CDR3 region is CSTSRGLGNEQFF. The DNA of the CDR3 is TGCAGTACTAGCAGGGGTTTGGGAAATGAGCAGTTCTTC.

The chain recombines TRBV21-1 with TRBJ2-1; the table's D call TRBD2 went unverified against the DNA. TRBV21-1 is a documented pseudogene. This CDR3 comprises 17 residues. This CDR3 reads CASSKARASGNYNEQFF. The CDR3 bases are TGTGCCAGCAGCAAAGCTAGGGCTAGCGGAAACTACAATGAGCAGTTCTTC.

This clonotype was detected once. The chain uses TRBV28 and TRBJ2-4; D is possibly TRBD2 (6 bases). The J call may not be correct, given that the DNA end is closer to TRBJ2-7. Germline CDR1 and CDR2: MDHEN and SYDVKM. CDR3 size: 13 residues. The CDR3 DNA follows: TGTGCCAGCAGTCCCGGGACTCACGCCGAGCAGTACTTC. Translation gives CASSPGTHAEQYF.

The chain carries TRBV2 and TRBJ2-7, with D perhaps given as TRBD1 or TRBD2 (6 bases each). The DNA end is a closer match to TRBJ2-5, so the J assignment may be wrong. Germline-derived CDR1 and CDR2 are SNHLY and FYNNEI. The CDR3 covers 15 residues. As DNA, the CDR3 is TGTGCCAGCAGTGAAAGGTGGGGGGCGCAGGGGACCCAGTACTTC. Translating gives CASSERWGAQGTQYF.

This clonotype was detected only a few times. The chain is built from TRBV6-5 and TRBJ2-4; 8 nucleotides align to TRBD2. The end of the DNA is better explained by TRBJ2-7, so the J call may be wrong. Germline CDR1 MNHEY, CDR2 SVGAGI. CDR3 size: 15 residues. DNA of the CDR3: TGTGCCAGCGGTCACTTTAGTCGGGGGGGCCACGAGCAGTACTTC. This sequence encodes CASGHFSRGGHEQYF.

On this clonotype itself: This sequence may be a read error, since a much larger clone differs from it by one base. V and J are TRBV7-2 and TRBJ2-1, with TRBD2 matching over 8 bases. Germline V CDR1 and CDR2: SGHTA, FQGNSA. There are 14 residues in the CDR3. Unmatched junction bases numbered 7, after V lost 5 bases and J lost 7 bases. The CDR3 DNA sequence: TGTGCCAGCAGCGTAGGGACTAGGAATAATGAGCAGTTCTTC. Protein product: CASSVGTRNNEQFF.

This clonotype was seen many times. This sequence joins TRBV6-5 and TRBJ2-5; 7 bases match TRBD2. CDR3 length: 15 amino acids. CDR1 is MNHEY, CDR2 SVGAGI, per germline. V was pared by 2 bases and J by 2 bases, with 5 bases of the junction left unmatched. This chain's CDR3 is CASSYIGGTQETQYF. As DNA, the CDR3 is TGTGCCAGCAGTTACATCGGGGGGACGCAAGAGACCCAGTACTTC.

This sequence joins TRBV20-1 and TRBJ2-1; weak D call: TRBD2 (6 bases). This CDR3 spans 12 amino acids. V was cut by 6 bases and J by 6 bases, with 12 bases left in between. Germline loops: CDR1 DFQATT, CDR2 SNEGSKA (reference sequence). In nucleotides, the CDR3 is TGCAGTGCAACCTATAGCGGCAATGAGCAGTTCTTC. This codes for CSATYSGNEQFF.